This TCR beta chain was captured in a study of cytomegalovirus exposure and HLA in healthy donors. Germline V gene data show CDR1 as MNHEY and CDR2 as SVGAGI. This CDR3 contains 14 residues. V dropped 0 bases and J dropped 0 bases, with 5 bases sitting between them. Vbeta (60) and Jbeta (13) primers were used in the PCR. Profiling relied on immunoSEQ multiplex PCR, and the TCRdb table lists in-frame clones only, not all of them. The sample consists of 130,000 or so clones, 65% to 85% of them appearing once. This receptor was taken from a man aged 50 or older in good health and CMV-seronegative. Input material: PBMCs. V usage is TRBV6-5 and J usage is TRBJ1-2; D is unclear. The CDR3 DNA follows: TGTGCCAGCAGTTACTCGACATCTAACTATGGCTACACCTTC. It encodes CASSYSTSNYGYTF.